This TCR beta chain was captured in a study of blood T cell repertoires in COVID-19. About the study: COVID-19 samples collected from the United States, Italy and Spain covered acute and convalescent phases. Sources were T cells, B-cell-depleted T cells, or PBMCs; the material itself was cDNA or gDNA.

The germline V and J ends were trimmed by 4 bases and 3 bases, with 16 bases remaining between them. CDR3 length equals 14 residues. CDR1 and CDR2 from the germline V gene are SQVTM and ANQGSEA. How the authors handled the data: Estimated nucleated cell counts came from reference gene primer amplification. The assay was immunoSEQ multiplex PCR, and TCRdb's table has in-frame clones only and misses some. V, J and clone size are taken as reported in that table, and D and trimming were inferred from the DNA itself. Here the sample spans approximately 280,000 clones, roughly 91% being singletons. V is TRBV29-1 and J is TRBJ2-7; D perhaps matches TRBD2 (6 bases). The clonotype was recovered from a man aged 40-49 years with acute or convalescent COVID-19. Sequencing was performed on peripheral blood. Here the CDR3 DNA reads TGCAGCGTTGCTAAAAAGGGAGGTATCTACGAGCAGTACTTC. It yields the protein CSVAKKGGIYEQYF.